This T cell receptor (beta chain) originates from a study of cytomegalovirus exposure and HLA in healthy donors (dated by TCRdb to the late 2010s). Study-wide context: According to a later analysis, the 120 or so validation repertoires were produced on the same platform as the 666 repertoires of the first cohort. The study aimed to test whether signatures of past pathogen exposure could be identified by cataloging public T cell receptors. In addition to the first cohort of about 650 subjects, a separate validation cohort of around 110 different subjects was used. The study combined high-throughput TCR immunosequencing, statistical association of individual TCRs with disease status, and machine learning to predict cytomegalovirus infection status.

Notes on this clone: It lacks a known antigen. Per-base qualities were not stored, and no clone one base away is much larger.

Library preparation was by the immunoSEQ multiplex PCR assay. Per the source publication's procedure: A statistical classification framework was developed to diagnose cytomegalovirus status using the catalog of TCR beta chain sequences. This is the immuneACCESS table as TCRdb keeps it, with only in-frame sequences that have V and J called. A part of the clones is gone; compared with another copy, unresolved V genes explain less than half, and the rest is unexplained. V, J and clone size are those of that table, while D and trimming were read from the DNA. A total of about 150,000 clones appear in this sample, 65% to 90% of them only once. Of the sample, approximately 20% is held by the ten largest clones. The donors belonged to the validation cohort of around 120 subjects, which was separate from the roughly 670-subject first cohort. Germline trimming: 2 bases from V, 4 bases from J; junction bases outside gene matches: 13. Including cysteine and phenylalanine, the CDR3 has 17 amino acids. Of the read, only the CDR3 DNA is kept; its 51 bases are in frame from base 1. The germline V gene encodes CDR1 SQVTM and CDR2 ANQGSEA.

What the research found in general, with its limitations: The authors suggested that the approach could potentially be generalized to other disease states and immunological phenotypes. A later analysis found that TCRs clustered in the first cohort also tended to co-occur in the roughly 120 validation repertoires, with approximately 95% of cluster scores above 0. The classifier was reported to diagnose cytomegalovirus status with high specificity and sensitivity in both the original and validation cohorts. A few of the identified cytomegalovirus-associated TCR beta chains were confirmed in vitro to be specific for cytomegalovirus antigens. A later analysis had no HLA typing for the validation cohort, so co-occurrence there was scored across all 110 or so repertoires. Most TCR sequences were seen in very few donors, while some public TCRs were found in many individuals. The study gave a list of 150 to 200 TCR beta chains associated with cytomegalovirus.

Recombination joined TRBV29-1 with TRBJ2-7; 11 of the junction bases match TRBD2. The clonotype originates from a man aged 18 to 30 in good health and CMV-seropositive. Input material: PBMCs. The CDR3 protein: CSVEWPTSGDLGYEQYF. The nucleotide sequence reads as follows: TGCAGCGTTGAATGGCCGACTAGCGGGGACCTGGGGTACGAGCAGTACTTC.